The next 31 T cell receptor beta chains were all read from a single sample in a study of tumor-infiltrating lymphocytes in oesophageal squamous cell carcinoma. One entry per CDR3 protein, called by TCRdb with MiXCR from the PCR reads. The repertoire has about 11,000 distinct CDR3 sequences, roughly 50% of them found once; the top ten carry around 19%. Source material: esophageal tumor tissue. The receptors were sampled from a female donor with esophageal squamous cell carcinoma.

This clonotype was detected a few times. This rearrangement joins TRBV7-9 to TRBJ1-4; D is unclear. CDR3 size: 13 residues. Germline V gives CDR1 SEHNR, CDR2 FQNEAQ (reference sequence). V was clipped by 3 bases and J by 6 bases, with 8 bases between them. CDR3 amino acids: CASSLMGYEKLFF. The CDR3, as DNA: TGTGCCAGCAGCTTGATGGGGTATGAAAAACTGTTTTTT.

The chain carries TRBV24-1 and TRBJ2-5, with D possibly matching TRBD2 (5 bases). The DNA end favors TRBJ2-1, so the J call may be wrong. The CDR3 extends over 15 amino acids. Germline CDR1 KGHDR, CDR2 SFDVKD. CDR3 sequence reads: CATSDNSANYNEQFF. CDR3 nucleotide sequence: TGTGCCACCAGTGATAATAGCGCGAACTACAATGAGCAGTTCTTC.

Points on this clonotype: Sequence at one end of the junction differs from germline and may be a read error. CDR3 in amino acids: CASGQDLRSSYEQYF. Written as DNA, the CDR3 is TGCGCCAGCGGCCAAGATTTAAGAAGCTCCTACGAGCAGTACTTC. This chain links TRBV4-1 with TRBJ1-2; D uncertain. The J call may be faulty, since TRBJ2-7 better matches the DNA end. Germline V gene sequence: CDR1 MGHRA, CDR2 YSYEKL. The CDR3 spans 15 residues.

This chain uses TRBV18 with TRBJ2-5, with 13 bases fitting TRBD2. Germline loops: CDR1 KGHSH, CDR2 LQKENI. This CDR3 contains 15 residues. The trim removed 6 bases at V and 5 bases at J, leaving 6 bases unmatched. The CDR3 region has the DNA TGTGCCAGCTCGCGGACTAGCGGGGGCCGGGAGACCCAGTACTTC. Translating it yields CASSRTSGGRETQYF.

In this sample, this clonotype turned up a few times. The rearrangement links TRBV7-2 to TRBJ2-7; 10 nucleotides agree with TRBD2. This CDR3 spans 15 amino acids. V lost 5 bases and J lost 4; bases outside the gene matches: 8. Germline V gene data show CDR1 as SGHTA and CDR2 as FQGNSA. CDR3 region: CASSLGVAGGYEQYF. CDR3 bases: TGTGCCAGCAGCCTTGGGGTAGCGGGGGGTTACGAGCAGTACTTC.

This clonotype has only one observation. The rearrangement links TRBV6-2 or TRBV6-3 to TRBJ2-7; D tentatively fits TRBD1 or TRBD2 (5 bases each). The DNA end is a closer match to TRBJ2-1, so the J assignment may be wrong. Germline V gene sequence: CDR1 MNHEY, CDR2 SVGEGT. There are 13 residues in the CDR3. Here the CDR3 DNA reads TGTGCCACCCGAAGGGGAGTCTACAATGAGCAGTTCTTC. Protein sequence: CATRRGVYNEQFF.

The chain employs TRBV7-2 and TRBJ2-7, with a weak D call TRBD1 (6 bases). Trimming took 0 bases from V and 0 from J, leaving 9 bases between them. The CDR3 has 15 residues. CDR1 and CDR2 from the germline V gene are SGHTA and FQGNSA. CDR3 in DNA: TGTGCCAGCAGCTTAGCCAGGACAGCCTCCTACGAGCAGTACTTC. Amino acid sequence: CASSLARTASYEQYF. Using reference TRBV7-2 and TRBJ2-7 for the parts outside the CDR3, the full variable domain is GAGVSQSPSNKVTEKGKDVELRCDPISGHTALYWYRQSLGQGLEFLIYFQGNSAPDKSGLPSDRFSAERTGGSVSTLTIQRTQQEDSAVYLCASSLARTASYEQYFGPGTRLTVT.

Ten or more counts support this clonotype. Being one base from a much bigger clone, this may be a read error. The chain has TRBV6-1 and TRBJ2-5; 9 bases map to TRBD1. The length of the CDR3 is 16 residues. The J segment lost 11 bases and the V segment lost 4 bases, leaving 17 bases of the junction unmatched. Germline V CDR1 and CDR2: MNHNS, SASEGT. The CDR3 here is CASSGGTGRSYNEQYF. The CDR3 DNA reads as TGTGCCAGCAGTGGGGGGACAGGGAGATCCTACAATGAGCAGTACTTC.

The rearrangement uses TRBV5-1 and TRBJ2-7; D uncertain. Germline CDR1 and CDR2: SGHRS and YFSETQ. This CDR3 comprises 12 residues. V lost 3 bases and J 3 bases, leaving 7 bases between the germline ends. CDR3 nucleotide sequence: TGCGCCAGCAGCTCCTCACGCTACGAGCAGTACTTC. Translated: CASSSSRYEQYF.

V gene TRBV12-5 combines with J gene TRBJ1-1; possibly TRBD1 for D (6 bases). V gave up 3 bases and J gave up 3 bases, with 8 bases separating them. This CDR3 contains 13 residues. Per the germline V gene, CDR1 is LGHNT and CDR2 is FRNRAP. CDR3 nucleotides: TGTGCTAGTGGTTTACGGACAGACACTGAAGCTTTCTTT. Translating gives CASGLRTDTEAFF.

V gene TRBV7-2 combines with J gene TRBJ2-1, with D possibly being TRBD1 (5 bases). The end of the DNA aligns better with TRBJ1-2, so the J call may be wrong. CDR3 length: 12 residues. The germline CDR1 and CDR2 sequences are SGHTA and FQGNSA. The CDR3 DNA reads TGTGCCAGCAGCTTAGGCCGGGACGGATACACCTTC. Its translation is CASSLGRDGYTF.

Remarks on this clonotype: The germline gene is not matched at one end of the junction; a read error may be the cause. The genes are TRBV27 and TRBJ2-5; D call uncertain. Per germline, CDR1 MNHEY and CDR2 SMNVEV (reference sequence). This CDR3 region has 17 residues. This CDR3 reads CASSLLSESSYNSPLHF. The CDR3 DNA reads as TGTGCCAGCAGTTTATTAAGCGAGAGCTCCTATAATTCACCCCTCCACTTC.

In the case of this clonotype: Likely a read error: the CDR3 ends without its conserved phenylalanine or tryptophan. The DNA is omitted, as the CDR3 cannot be located on it reliably, and the CDR3 follows TCRdb's listing. The rearrangement joins TRBV11-2 to TRBJ2-7. The CDR3 adds up to 8 amino acids, both ends counted. CDR1 is SGHAT, CDR2 FQNNGV, per germline. This chain's CDR3 is CASSCPPT.

The rearrangement joins TRBV7-3 to TRBJ2-1; possibly TRBD1 for D (7 bases). The germline CDR1 and CDR2 sequences are SGHTA and FQGTGA. CDR3 length: 19 residues. Trimming removed 5 bases at V and 9 bases at J, with 32 bases between. CDR3 residues: CASSPGQMWSGMTGAEQFF. The CDR3 bases are TGTGCCAGCAGCCCGGGACAGATGTGGTCAGGGATGACGGGGGCTGAGCAGTTCTTC.

In the case of this clonotype: At one boundary the junction diverges from the germline segment, which might be a read error. This chain uses TRBV7-6 with TRBJ2-2; tentative D call: TRBD2 (5 bases). The CDR3 covers 13 residues. The germline CDR1 and CDR2 sequences are SGHVS and FNYEAQ. The CDR3 DNA is TGTGCCAGCAGCCCGACGGTAACCGGGGAGCTCTTTTTT. Protein product: CASSPTVTGELFF. Complete variable domain (other parts from reference TRBV7-6 and TRBJ2-2): GAGVSQSPRYKVTKRGQDVALRCDPISGHVSLYWYRQALGQGPEFLTYFNYEAQQDKSGLPNDRFSAERPEGSISTLTIQRTEQRDSAMYRCASSPTVTGELFFGEGSRLTVL.

This clonotype showed up many times. The chain couples TRBV20-1 to TRBJ2-3, with 12 positions matching TRBD1. V shed 6 bases and J 0 bases; nucleotides not matched to a gene: 7. Germline V CDR1 and CDR2: DFQATT, SNEGSKA (reference sequence). The CDR3 totals 16 residues. Here the CDR3 DNA reads TGCAGTGCGAGGGGACAGGGGGCTTTCAGCACAGATACGCAGTATTTT. It encodes CSARGQGAFSTDTQYF.

This clonotype was found once. The genes are TRBV11-2 and TRBJ1-1; D not resolved. V lost 0 bases to trimming and J lost 0 bases, with 5 bases between them. The CDR3 consists of 14 residues. Germline V gene sequence: CDR1 SGHAT, CDR2 FQNNGV. CDR3 sequence: CASSLDFMNTEAFF. In DNA, the CDR3 is TGTGCCAGCAGCTTAGATTTTATGAACACTGAAGCTTTCTTT.

The V and J genes are TRBV11-1 and TRBJ2-1, with D perhaps matching TRBD1 (6 bases). Matching the DNA end better, TRBJ2-5 makes the J call doubtful. Looked up from germline, CDR1 is SGHAT and CDR2 is FQDESV (reference sequence). The CDR3 is 14 amino acids. CDR3 DNA sequence: TGTGCCAGCAGCCAAGTGGGGGCCCAAGAGACCCAGTACTTC. Protein: CASSQVGAQETQYF.

Note on this clonotype: One junction end does not reproduce the germline sequence, and a read error may be involved. The rearrangement joins TRBV5-3 to TRBJ2-5; D uncertain. Judging by the DNA end, TRBJ2-7 fits better; the J call may be wrong. TRBV5-3 carries the ORF label, with uncertain function. The CDR3 totals 14 residues. CDR3 nucleotides: TGTGCCAGCAGCTCCCCGCGGACCCACTACGAGCAGTACTTC. Its translation is CASSSPRTHYEQYF.

DNA for the CDR3: TGTGCCAGCAGTGAAGCCAGACTAGCGGGCCGAACCTACGAGCAGTACTTC. Protein: CASSEARLAGRTYEQYF. The chain combines TRBV2 with TRBJ2-5; TRBD2 matches at 10 bases. The assigned J gene may be wrong: the sequence end matches TRBJ2-7 better. Germline V gene sequence: CDR1 SNHLY, CDR2 FYNNEI. CDR3 length: 17 amino acids.

This clonotype was detected only a few times. A read error is likely, as this CDR3 ends without the conserved phenylalanine or tryptophan. It is unclear where the CDR3 begins or ends on the DNA, so no DNA is shown, and the CDR3 is as TCRdb lists it. V gene TRBV7-8 combines with J gene TRBJ2-3; the table's D call, TRBD1, was not checked against the DNA. The V gene's germline CDR1 is SGHVS and CDR2 FQNEAQ. Termini included, the CDR3 measures 18 amino acids. The CDR3 sequence is CASSLGWGQGYNEQFFGP.

This clonotype was detected ten times or more. A clone one base away is much larger, so this may be a read error. The V gene is TRBV6-6, the J gene TRBJ2-1; D is unresolved. Gene TRBJ2-7 matches the end of the DNA better, so the J call may be wrong. The CDR3 is made up of 15 amino acids. Germline V gene lookup returns CDR1 MNHNY and CDR2 SVGAGI (reference sequence). Here the CDR3 DNA reads TGTGCCAGCAGTTACCACCCGAGCTCCTACAATGAGCAGTACTTC. Protein sequence: CASSYHPSSYNEQYF.

This clonotype was seen a handful of times. The gene calls are TRBV19 and TRBJ2-5; D might be TRBD2 (7 bases). Germline V gene sequence: CDR1 LNHDA, CDR2 SQIVND (reference sequence). The V and J ends lost 4 bases and 11 bases respectively, with 20 bases between them. This CDR3 is 14 amino acids long. The CDR3, as DNA: TGTGCCAGTAGTAAACAGGGAGGGGTTTCGGAGCAGTACTTC. Protein product: CASSKQGGVSEQYF.

This clonotype has only a few counts. The chain couples TRBV7-6 to TRBJ2-5; 8 bases are a match to TRBD1. CDR1 is SGHVS, CDR2 FNYEAQ, per germline. The CDR3 sequence is 15 residues long. After removal of 4 bases from V and 1 base from J, the junction contained 5 bases not matched to a gene. The CDR3 loop is CASSYGQGPQETQYF. Written as DNA, the CDR3 is TGTGCCAGCAGCTACGGACAGGGACCCCAAGAGACCCAGTACTTC.

This clonotype was recorded at least ten times. V gene TRBV11-2 combines with J gene TRBJ1-4; perhaps TRBD1 as D (5 bases). Trimming left V 2 bases short and J 0 bases short, with 7 bases between. The V gene's germline CDR1 is SGHAT and CDR2 FQNNGV. The CDR3 is 15 residues long. DNA for the CDR3: TGTGCCAGCAGCTTATGGGGGGCAACTAATGAAAAACTGTTTTTT. Its protein product is CASSLWGATNEKLFF.

This clonotype was detected a few times. This rearrangement joins TRBV5-3 to TRBJ2-1; tentative D call: TRBD1 (5 bases). TRBV5-3 is assigned to the ORF class and has an uncertain function. V was trimmed by 4 bases and J by 10 bases, leaving 24 bases between them. This CDR3 contains 16 residues. CDR3 bases: TGTGCCAGAAGCATCGGACACTACATCCCACCTTACGAGCAGTTCTTC. Protein product: CARSIGHYIPPYEQFF.

V usage is TRBV12-3 or TRBV12-4 and J usage is TRBJ2-3, with D unresolved. The DNA end lines up better with TRBJ2-7; the J call may be wrong. CDR3 length: 13 amino acids. CDR3 nucleotide sequence: TGTGCCAGCAGTCCCCGGGCCTTTTACGAGCAGTACTTC. It codes for CASSPRAFYEQYF.

This clonotype is medium-sized within its sample. The chain joins TRBV11-2 to TRBJ2-1, with D perhaps TRBD1 (6 bases). The CDR3 length is 15 residues. Trimming removed 1 base at V and 0 bases at J, with 7 bases between. The germline gives CDR1 SGHAT, CDR2 FQNNGV. DNA of the CDR3: TGTGCCAGCAGCTTAGCAGGGGCCTCCTACAATGAGCAGTTCTTC. Residues: CASSLAGASYNEQFF.

Sample share makes this clonotype medium-sized. The CDR3 DNA reads TGTGCCAGCAGCTTAATAGGGGGCGCGACTGAAGCTTTCTTT. This gives the protein CASSLIGGATEAFF. The chain has TRBV7-3 and TRBJ1-1; the match to TRBD1 covers 7 bases. The CDR3 is 14 residues long. Germline trimming cut 1 base from V and 5 bases from J; bases unmatched to any gene: 4. Germline V gene sequence: CDR1 SGHTA, CDR2 FQGTGA.

The chain combines TRBV28 with TRBJ2-1; D remains ambiguous. The CDR3 is made up of 15 amino acids. Per germline, CDR1 MDHEN and CDR2 SYDVKM. The germline V and J ends were trimmed by 3 bases and 0 bases, with 9 bases remaining between them. The CDR3 sequence is CASSLEATSYNEQFF. Written as DNA, the CDR3 is TGTGCCAGCAGTTTGGAAGCCACCTCCTACAATGAGCAGTTCTTC.

The V gene is TRBV7-3, the J gene TRBJ2-6; D ambiguous. V lost 5 bases and J lost 0, with 5 bases in between. This CDR3 is built from 14 residues. Looked up from germline, CDR1 is SGHTA and CDR2 is FQGTGA. CDR3 sequence (DNA): TGTGCCAGCAGCGCTATCTCTGGGGCCAACGTCCTGACTTTC. Protein product: CASSAISGANVLTF.